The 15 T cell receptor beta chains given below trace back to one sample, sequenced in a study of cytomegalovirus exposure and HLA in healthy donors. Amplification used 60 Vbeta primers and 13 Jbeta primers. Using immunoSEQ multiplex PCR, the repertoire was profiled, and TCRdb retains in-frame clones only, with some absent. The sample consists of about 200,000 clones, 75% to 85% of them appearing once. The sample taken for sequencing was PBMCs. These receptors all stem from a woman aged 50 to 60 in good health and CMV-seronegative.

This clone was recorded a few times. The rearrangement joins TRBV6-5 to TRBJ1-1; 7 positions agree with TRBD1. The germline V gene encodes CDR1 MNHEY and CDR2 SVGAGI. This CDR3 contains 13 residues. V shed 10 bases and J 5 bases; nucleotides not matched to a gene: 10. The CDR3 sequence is CATLRGAGTEAFF. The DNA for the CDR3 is TGTGCCACCCTCAGGGGGGCTGGGACTGAAGCTTTCTTT.

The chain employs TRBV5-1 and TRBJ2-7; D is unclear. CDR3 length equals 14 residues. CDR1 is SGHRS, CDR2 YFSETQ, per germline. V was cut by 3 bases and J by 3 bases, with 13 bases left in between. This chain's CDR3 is CASSSSLSGYEQYF. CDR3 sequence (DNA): TGCGCCAGCAGCTCCTCCCTATCAGGCTACGAGCAGTACTTC.

For the CDR3, the DNA is TGTGCCAGTGCTGACAGGGGGTGGAATACAGATACGCAGTATTTT. This gives the protein CASADRGWNTDTQYF. The J gene is TRBJ2-3, the V gene TRBV19; TRBD1 matches at 9 bases. Germline CDR1 and CDR2: LNHDA and SQIVND (reference sequence). The ends lost 8 bases at V and 3 bases at J; junction bases unmatched: 9. The length of the CDR3 is 15 residues. The full variable domain, with the rest looked up from reference TRBV19 and TRBJ2-3, is DGGITQSPKYLFRKEGQNVTLSCEQNLNHDAMYWYRQDPGQGLRLIYYSQIVNDFQKGDIAEGYSVSREKKESFPLTVTSAQKNPTAFYLCASADRGWNTDTQYFGPGTRLTVL.

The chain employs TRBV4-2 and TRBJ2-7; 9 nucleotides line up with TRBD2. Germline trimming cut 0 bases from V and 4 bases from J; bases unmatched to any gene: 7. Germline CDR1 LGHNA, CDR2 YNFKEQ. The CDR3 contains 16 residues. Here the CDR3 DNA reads TGTGCCAGCAGCCAAGATTGGCTAGCGGGAAGGTACGAGCAGTACTTC. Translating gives CASSQDWLAGRYEQYF.

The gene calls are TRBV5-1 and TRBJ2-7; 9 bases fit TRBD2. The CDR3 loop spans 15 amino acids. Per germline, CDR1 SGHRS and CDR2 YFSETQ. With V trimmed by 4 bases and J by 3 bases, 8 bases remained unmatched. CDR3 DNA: TGCGCCAGCAGCGCTAGCGGGAAATCGTACTACGAGCAGTACTTC. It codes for CASSASGKSYYEQYF.

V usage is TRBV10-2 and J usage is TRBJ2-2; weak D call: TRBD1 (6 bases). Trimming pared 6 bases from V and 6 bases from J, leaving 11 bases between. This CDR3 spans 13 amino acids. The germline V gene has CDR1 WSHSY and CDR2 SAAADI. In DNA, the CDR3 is TGCGCCAGCAGGATAGACAGGTCCGGGGAGCTGTTTTTT. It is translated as CASRIDRSGELFF.

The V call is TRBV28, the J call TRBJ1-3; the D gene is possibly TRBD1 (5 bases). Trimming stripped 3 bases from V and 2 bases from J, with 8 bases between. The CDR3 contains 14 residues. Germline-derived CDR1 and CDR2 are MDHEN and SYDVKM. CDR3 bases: TGTGCCAGCAGTTTGGGGCGTGCTGGAAACACCATATATTTT. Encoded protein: CASSLGRAGNTIYF.

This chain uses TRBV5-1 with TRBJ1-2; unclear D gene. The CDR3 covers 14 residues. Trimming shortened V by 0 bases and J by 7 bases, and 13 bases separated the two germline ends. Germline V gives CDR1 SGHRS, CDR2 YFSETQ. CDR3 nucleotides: TGCGCCAGCAGCTTGGCGGAGGTCGAAGGTGGCTACACCTTC. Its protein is CASSLAEVEGGYTF.

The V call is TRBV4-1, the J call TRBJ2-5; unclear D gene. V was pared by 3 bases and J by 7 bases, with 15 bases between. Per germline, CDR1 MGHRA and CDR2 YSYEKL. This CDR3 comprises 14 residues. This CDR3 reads CASSQMGVGGTQYF. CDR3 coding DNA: TGCGCCAGCAGCCAGATGGGCGTGGGTGGGACCCAGTACTTC.

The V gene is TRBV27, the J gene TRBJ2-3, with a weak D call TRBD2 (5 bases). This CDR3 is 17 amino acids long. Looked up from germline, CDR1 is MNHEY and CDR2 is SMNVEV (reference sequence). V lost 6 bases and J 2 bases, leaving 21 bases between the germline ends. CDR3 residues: CASRNTLASPFTDTQYF. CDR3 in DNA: TGTGCCAGCAGAAATACCCTAGCATCGCCCTTCACAGATACGCAGTATTTT.

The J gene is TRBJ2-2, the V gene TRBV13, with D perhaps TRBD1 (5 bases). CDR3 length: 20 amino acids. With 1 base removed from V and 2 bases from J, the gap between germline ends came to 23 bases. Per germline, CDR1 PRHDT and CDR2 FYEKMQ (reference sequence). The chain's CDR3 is CASSLVRTHRSHLNTGELFF. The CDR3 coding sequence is TGTGCCAGCAGCTTAGTCCGGACACACAGGAGCCATTTAAACACCGGGGAGCTGTTTTTT.

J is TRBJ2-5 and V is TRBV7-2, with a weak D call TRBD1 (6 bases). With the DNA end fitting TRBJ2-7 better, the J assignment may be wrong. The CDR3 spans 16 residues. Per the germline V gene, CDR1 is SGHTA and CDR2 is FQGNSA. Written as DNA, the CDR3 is TGTGCCAGCAGGAAAGGACAGACCATTAGCTCCTACGAGCAGTACTTC. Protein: CASRKGQTISSYEQYF.

The CDR3 protein is CASRLGLAGVGEQFF. CDR3 bases: TGTGCCAGCAGGCTAGGACTAGCGGGAGTTGGCGAGCAGTTCTTC. The gene calls are TRBV13 and TRBJ2-1; 13 bases match TRBD2. CDR1 and CDR2 from the germline V gene are PRHDT and FYEKMQ (reference sequence). V dropped 6 bases and J dropped 10; count of bases not matched to a gene: 9. The CDR3 has 15 amino acids.

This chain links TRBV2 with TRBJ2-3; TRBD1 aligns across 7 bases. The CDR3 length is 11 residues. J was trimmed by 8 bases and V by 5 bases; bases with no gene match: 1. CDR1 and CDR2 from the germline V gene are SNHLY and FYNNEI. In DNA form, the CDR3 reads TGTGCCAGCAGTTCAGGGGGTACGCAGTATTTT. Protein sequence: CASSSGGTQYF.

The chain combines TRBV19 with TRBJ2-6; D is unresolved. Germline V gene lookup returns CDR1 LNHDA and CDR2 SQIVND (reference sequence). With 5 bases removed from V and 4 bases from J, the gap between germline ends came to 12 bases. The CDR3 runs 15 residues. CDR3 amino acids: CASSHRSSGANVLTF. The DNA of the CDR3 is TGTGCCAGTAGTCACCGGTCGTCGGGGGCCAACGTCCTGACTTTC. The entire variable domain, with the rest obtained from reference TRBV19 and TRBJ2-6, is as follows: DGGITQSPKYLFRKEGQNVTLSCEQNLNHDAMYWYRQDPGQGLRLIYYSQIVNDFQKGDIAEGYSVSREKKESFPLTVTSAQKNPTAFYLCASSHRSSGANVLTFGAGSRLTVL.